The 29 T cell receptor beta chains given below trace back to one sample, sequenced in a study of vaccination and CD4 T cells after COVID-19. At the Johns Hopkins FTIC core, DNA taken from cultured CD4+ T cells was sequenced by way of the Oncomine TCR Beta short-read assay. Each CDR3 protein is one row after TCRdb ran MiXCR on the PCR reads. The table has around 15,000 distinct CDR3 sequences, more than 70% seen once. No antigen has been assigned to these receptors. Specified treatment: roughly ten-day PBMC culture with coronavirus spike peptide pools or control peptides (ViraFEST assay). The sequencing sample was made of CD4+ T cells from blood, cultured in vitro. All receptors come from a human donor who had recovered from COVID-19.

The rearrangement uses TRBV6-1 and TRBJ2-7; possible D gene TRBD2, 5 bases. This CDR3 spans 14 amino acids. The V end was cut by 2 bases, the J end by 3 bases, with 11 bases between. Germline lookup yields CDR1 MNHNS and CDR2 SASEGT. DNA of the CDR3: TGTGCCAGCAGTGAAATTGGGAGTATCTACGAGCAGTACTTC. Amino acid sequence: CASSEIGSIYEQYF.

The chain couples TRBV19 to TRBJ2-3; a possible D gene is TRBD2 (5 bases). CDR3 length equals 12 residues. Trimming took off 6 bases at V and 8 bases at J, with 12 bases between the two ends. Germline assignment: CDR1 LNHDA and CDR2 SQIVND (reference sequence). DNA for the CDR3: TGTGCCAGTAGACCATTGAGCGGTACGCAGTATTTT. Encoded protein: CASRPLSGTQYF.

The rearrangement uses TRBV27 and TRBJ2-1; D might be TRBD2 (5 bases). CDR3 length: 12 amino acids. Trimming pared 1 base from V and 10 bases from J, leaving 8 bases between. Germline CDR1 MNHEY, CDR2 SMNVEV (reference sequence). CDR3 loop: CASSLFTGEQFF. The CDR3 nucleotides are TGTGCCAGCAGTTTATTTACGGGAGAGCAGTTCTTC.

This clonotype has a single count. V and J are TRBV12-3 or TRBV12-4 and TRBJ1-5; D may be TRBD1 (5 bases). The CDR3 is 15 residues long. V was pared by 6 bases and J by 5 bases, with 17 bases between. This CDR3 reads CASSAWAGRDQPQHF. DNA for the CDR3: TGTGCCAGCAGCGCATGGGCGGGGCGTGATCAGCCCCAGCATTTT.

The J gene is TRBJ2-1, the V gene TRBV6-2 or TRBV6-3; D remains unclear. CDR3 length: 15 amino acids. V was clipped by 4 bases and J by 3 bases, with 13 bases between them. The germline V gene has CDR1 MNHEY and CDR2 SVGEGT. The CDR3 is CASSSRTNSYNEQFF. For the CDR3, the DNA is TGTGCCAGCAGTTCCCGAACTAACAGCTACAATGAGCAGTTCTTC.

The chain is built from TRBV11-3 and TRBJ2-3; D not certain. V was clipped by 1 base and J by 2 bases, with 7 bases between them. CDR1 is SGHNT, CDR2 YENEEA, per germline. This CDR3 has 14 residues. The CDR3 DNA reads TGTGCCAGCAGCTTAGGGCGCAACACAGATACGCAGTATTTT. This translates into CASSLGRNTDTQYF.

The V and J genes are TRBV7-2 and TRBJ1-2; TRBD1 aligns across 8 bases. The CDR3 is 15 residues long. V was pared by 5 bases and J by 2 bases, with 7 bases of the junction left unmatched. Per the germline V gene, CDR1 is SGHTA and CDR2 is FQGNSA. The CDR3 loop reads CASSPNQGANYGYTF. In DNA form, the CDR3 reads TGTGCCAGCAGCCCCAATCAGGGGGCAAACTATGGCTACACCTTC.

The chain employs TRBV28 and TRBJ1-1; D remains unclear. Germline CDR1 MDHEN, CDR2 SYDVKM. V lost 5 bases and J lost 0, with 7 bases in between. The CDR3 extends over 13 amino acids. CDR3 DNA sequence: TGTGCCAGCAGTAGAAGAATGAACACTGAAGCTTTCTTT. Protein: CASSRRMNTEAFF.

The chain has TRBV20-1 and TRBJ2-7, with 12 bases aligning to TRBD2. This CDR3 contains 15 residues. Germline loops: CDR1 DFQATT, CDR2 SNEGSKA (reference sequence). Trimming cost V 4 bases and J 3 bases; bases outside gene matches: 7. The CDR3 DNA reads TGCAGTGCTATAACTCGGACTAGCGGGAACTACGAGCAGTACTTC. Its protein product is CSAITRTSGNYEQYF.

The CDR3 nucleotides read TGTGCCAGCAGTTCAGCGGGTACATCCTACGAGCAGTACTTC. The encoded protein is CASSSAGTSYEQYF. The chain joins TRBV6-5 to TRBJ2-7; D is possibly TRBD2 (6 bases). This CDR3 has 14 residues. Trimming cost V 4 bases and J 1 base, with 11 bases left between them. Germline assignment: CDR1 MNHEY and CDR2 SVGAGI.

The genes are TRBV7-2 and TRBJ2-4; D remains ambiguous. Germline CDR1 SGHTA, CDR2 FQGNSA. Trimming stripped 1 base from V and 3 bases from J, with 7 bases between. The length of the CDR3 is 14 residues. In DNA form, the CDR3 reads TGTGCCAGCAGCTTAGACGGCCGCAAAAACATTCAGTACTTC. Protein: CASSLDGRKNIQYF. Full variable domain (rest looked up from reference TRBV7-2 and TRBJ2-4): GAGVSQSPSNKVTEKGKDVELRCDPISGHTALYWYRQSLGQGLEFLIYFQGNSAPDKSGLPSDRFSAERTGGSVSTLTIQRTQQEDSAVYLCASSLDGRKNIQYFGAGTRLSVL.

This clonotype was seen a handful of times. The J gene is TRBJ1-6, the V gene TRBV20-1; TRBD1 aligns across 8 bases. V shed 5 bases and J 7 bases; nucleotides not matched to a gene: 7. Germline assignment: CDR1 DFQATT and CDR2 SNEGSKA (reference sequence). The CDR3 is 14 residues long. The CDR3 loop is CSADRGRVNSPLHF. As DNA, the CDR3 is TGCAGTGCTGACAGGGGACGAGTCAATTCACCCCTCCACTTT.

The chain recombines TRBV6-1 with TRBJ1-1, with D maybe TRBD1 (5 bases). The ends were cut back, 2 bases at V and 2 bases at J, with 15 bases in the middle. Per the germline V gene, CDR1 is MNHNS and CDR2 is SASEGT. CDR3 size: 16 residues. The CDR3 region is CASSESRVRINTEAFF. CDR3 nucleotides: TGTGCCAGCAGTGAAAGCAGGGTGCGGATAAACACTGAAGCTTTCTTT.

Only a few counts were recorded for this clonotype. The chain links TRBV7-6 to TRBJ1-1; 9 nucleotides align to TRBD1. V gave up 1 base and J gave up 8 bases; unmatched junction bases: 5. The CDR3 is made up of 14 amino acids. Germline values: CDR1 SGHVS, CDR2 FNYEAQ. In DNA form, the CDR3 reads TGTGCCAGCAGCTTAGTTCAGGACAGGGGCGAAGCTTTCTTT. This codes for CASSLVQDRGEAFF.

This clonotype was seen a handful of times. V gene TRBV20-1 combines with J gene TRBJ2-1, with 8 bases identical to TRBD2. CDR1 and CDR2 (germline): DFQATT, SNEGSKA (reference sequence). V shed 1 base and J 3 bases; nucleotides not matched to a gene: 5. The CDR3 contains 15 residues. CDR3 in amino acids: CSARGAGALYNEQFF. DNA of the CDR3: TGCAGTGCTAGAGGAGCGGGAGCCCTCTACAATGAGCAGTTCTTC.

This clonotype has only a few counts. The CDR3 DNA reads TGCAGTGCCAGACCCGGGACAGGGTATTCACCCCTCCACTTT. Translating gives CSARPGTGYSPLHF. This sequence joins TRBV20-1 and TRBJ1-6; TRBD1 matches 9 bases. The germline V gene encodes CDR1 DFQATT and CDR2 SNEGSKA (reference sequence). With V trimmed by 6 bases and J by 8 bases, 8 bases remained unmatched. The CDR3 is 14 amino acids.

This chain joins TRBV20-1 and TRBJ2-5; D gene unclear. Looked up from germline, CDR1 is DFQATT and CDR2 is SNEGSKA (reference sequence). This CDR3 is built from 11 residues. V lost 3 bases, J lost 5 bases, and 7 bases lay in between. CDR3 bases: TGCAGTGCTAGTTCTAGGGAGACCCAGTACTTC. Its protein product is CSASSRETQYF.

This clonotype was seen once. The chain employs TRBV18 and TRBJ1-5; the D is unclear. V lost 6 bases and J 1 base, leaving 10 bases between the germline ends. The CDR3 loop spans 14 amino acids. Germline-derived CDR1 and CDR2 are KGHSH and LQKENI. CDR3 nucleotides: TGTGCCAGCTCCAGCTTGGTAAGCAATCAGCCCCAGCATTTT. Translation gives CASSSLVSNQPQHF.

This clonotype was observed a few times. V is TRBV24-1 and J is TRBJ1-5; D uncertain. CDR1 is KGHDR, CDR2 SFDVKD, per germline. Between the trimmed V and J ends, which lost 3 bases and 1 base, there was a span of 3 bases. This CDR3 has 13 residues. In DNA form, the CDR3 reads TGTGCCACCAGTGATCTCAGCAATCAGCCCCAGCATTTT. This translates into CATSDLSNQPQHF.

The rearrangement joins TRBV7-9 to TRBJ1-2; D is unclear. The V end was cut by 1 base, the J end by 4 bases, with 10 bases between. Germline-derived CDR1 and CDR2 are SEHNR and FQNEAQ (reference sequence). This CDR3 spans 14 amino acids. The CDR3 bases are TGTGCCAGCAGCTTAGTAGTCGAAAGCTATGGCTACACCTTC. Translation: CASSLVVESYGYTF.

CDR3 loop: CASSLGVAANYNEQFF. The CDR3 nucleotides read TGTGCCAGCAGCTTAGGAGTAGCGGCCAACTACAATGAGCAGTTCTTC. This chain connects TRBV7-8 to TRBJ2-1, with a possible D match to TRBD2 (6 bases). The germline V gene has CDR1 SGHVS and CDR2 FQNEAQ. The CDR3 is made up of 16 amino acids. Trimming removed 1 base from V and 3 bases from J, with 13 bases in between.

In its sample, this clonotype is medium-sized. The J gene is TRBJ2-7, the V gene TRBV12-3 or TRBV12-4, with D perhaps assigned TRBD1 or TRBD2 (5 bases each). V gave up 3 bases and J gave up 1 base, with 10 bases separating them. The CDR3 consists of 14 residues. CDR3 in amino acids: CASSFRDGSYEQYF. CDR3 nucleotide sequence: TGTGCCAGCAGTTTCCGGGACGGTTCCTACGAGCAGTACTTC.

The chain couples TRBV7-3 to TRBJ2-2; TRBD2 matches at 10 bases. CDR3 length: 18 amino acids. V lost 6 bases to trimming and J lost 4 bases; unmatched junction nucleotides: 14. Germline CDR1 and CDR2: SGHTA and FQGTGA. CDR3 amino acids: CASSSIPRLAGGTGELFF. CDR3 in DNA: TGTGCCAGCAGTTCTATCCCTCGGTTAGCGGGGGGCACCGGGGAGCTGTTTTTT.

The table lists this clonotype with a few counts. This chain connects TRBV27 to TRBJ1-5; 7 nucleotides match TRBD1. The CDR3 is made up of 14 amino acids. The germline CDR1 and CDR2 sequences are MNHEY and SMNVEV (reference sequence). V shed 6 bases, J shed 7 bases, and the junction held 9 bases outside the gene matches. The CDR3: CASSSQTGDQPQHF. CDR3 bases: TGTGCCAGCAGCTCCCAAACAGGGGACCAGCCCCAGCATTTT.

The J gene is TRBJ2-7, the V gene TRBV29-1; D gene ambiguous. Trimming left V 4 bases short and J 3 bases short, with 4 bases between. Germline V lookup: CDR1 SQVTM, CDR2 ANQGSEA. This CDR3 has 10 residues. The chain's CDR3 is CSVGGYEQYF. The CDR3 nucleotides are TGCAGCGTTGGGGGCTACGAGCAGTACTTC.

The rearrangement links TRBV5-1 to TRBJ2-7; perhaps TRBD1 as D (7 bases). The V gene lost 5 bases and the J gene lost 0 bases, with 21 bases spanning the gap. This CDR3 has 17 amino acids. Looked up from germline, CDR1 is SGHRS and CDR2 is YFSETQ. As DNA, the CDR3 is TGCGCCAGCAGACATTTATCGACAGGGACTGGCTCCTACGAGCAGTACTTC. Protein sequence: CASRHLSTGTGSYEQYF.

The gene calls are TRBV27 and TRBJ2-5; D call uncertain. Trimming cost V 7 bases and J 7 bases, with 10 bases left between them. The CDR3 sequence is 11 residues long. From germline, CDR1 is MNHEY and CDR2 SMNVEV (reference sequence). CDR3 DNA sequence: TGTGCCAGCATAAGAGAAGGGACCCAGTACTTC. Amino acid sequence: CASIREGTQYF.

This clonotype is medium-sized (0.01 to 0.1%) in the sample. The gene calls are TRBV7-2 and TRBJ2-3, with D possibly being TRBD1 (5 bases). CDR1 is SGHTA and CDR2 is FQGNSA in the germline V gene. This CDR3 comprises 16 residues. The germline V and J ends were trimmed by 5 bases and 3 bases, with 18 bases remaining between them. CDR3 coding DNA: TGTGCCAGCAGCCGCGCGGCAGGGCTACGAACAGATACGCAGTATTTT. Translating it yields CASSRAAGLRTDTQYF.

The chain uses TRBV28 and TRBJ2-7; unclear D gene. This CDR3 has 12 amino acids. V was clipped by 5 bases and J by 1 base, with 6 bases between them. CDR1 is MDHEN, CDR2 SYDVKM, per germline. The CDR3 region has the DNA TGTGCCAGCAGTGAAGTATCCTACGAGCAGTACTTC. Translating gives CASSEVSYEQYF.